This TCR beta chain was captured in a study of preoperative IRX-2 immunotherapy in early breast cancer. Only in-frame clones appear in the TCRdb table, and some are missing; sequencing was by immunoSEQ multiplex PCR. Of roughly 25,000 clones listed, around 95% are singletons. This sample's treatment: preoperative locoregional IRX-2 cytokine immunotherapy. This phase Ib study tested locoregional IRX-2 cytokine immunotherapy given before surgery. CDR3 length: 14 amino acids. Germline-derived CDR1 and CDR2 are SNHLY and FYNNEI. V gave up 8 bases and J gave up 0 bases; unmatched junction bases: 2. This chain links TRBV2 with TRBJ2-1; 9 bases fit TRBD2. The TCR comes from a human donor with breast cancer. This specimen consisted of tumor tissue, obtained after IRX-2 immunotherapy. As DNA, the CDR3 is TGTGCCAGCCTAGCGGGGAGCTCCTACAATGAGCAGTTCTTC. Translation: CASLAGSSYNEQFF.